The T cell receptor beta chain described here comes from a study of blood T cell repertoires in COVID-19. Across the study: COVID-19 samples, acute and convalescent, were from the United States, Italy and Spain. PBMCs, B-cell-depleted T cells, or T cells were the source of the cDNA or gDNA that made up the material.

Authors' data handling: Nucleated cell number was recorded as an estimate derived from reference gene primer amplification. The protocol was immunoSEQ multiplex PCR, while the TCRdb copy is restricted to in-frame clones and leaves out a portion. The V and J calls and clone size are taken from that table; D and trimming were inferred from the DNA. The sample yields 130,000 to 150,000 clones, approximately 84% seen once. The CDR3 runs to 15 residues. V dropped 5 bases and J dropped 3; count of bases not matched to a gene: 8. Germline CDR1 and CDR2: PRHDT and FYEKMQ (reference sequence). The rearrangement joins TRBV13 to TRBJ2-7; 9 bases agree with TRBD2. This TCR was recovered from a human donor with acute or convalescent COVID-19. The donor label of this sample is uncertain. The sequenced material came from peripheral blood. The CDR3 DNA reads TGTGCCAGCAGCCTAGCGGGGAGCACAAACTACGAGCAGTACGTC. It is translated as CASSLAGSTNYEQYV.